This T cell receptor beta chain emerged from a study of PD-1 blockade in classical Hodgkin lymphoma. Study-wide results and caveats: Complete responders' diversity at baseline resembled that of newly diagnosed patients.

This clone occurred a few times. As yet, its antigen is unknown. Regarding time point: cycle 4 day 1 (C4D1), after 5 to 7 weeks of nivolumab. Following autologous stem cell transplantation, relapse occurred in every patient, and exposure to brentuximab vedotin varied. Best outcomes ranged across complete response, partial response and progressive disease. Clones were read by immunoSEQ multiplex PCR, and TCRdb kept only the in-frame ones, dropping some. This table has 40,000 to 50,000 clones, approximately 71% appearing once. The CDR3 has 14 amino acids. Trimming shortened V by 5 bases and J by 5 bases, and 18 bases separated the two germline ends. Germline CDR1 is GTSNPN and CDR2 is SVGIG (reference sequence).

The clonotype was recovered from a human donor with classical Hodgkin lymphoma. The specimen was peripheral blood mononuclear cells (PBMCs), collected before the fourth cycle of nivolumab. This chain links TRBV30 with TRBJ1-2; tentatively, D is TRBD1 (5 bases). CDR3 sequence: CAWGPGTDLYGYTF. The CDR3 DNA follows: TGTGCCTGGGGCCCCGGGACGGACCTTTATGGCTACACCTTC.